These 12 T cell receptor beta chains share one sample of origin, sequenced in a study of blood T cell repertoires in COVID-19. Only in-frame clones appear in the TCRdb table, and some are missing; sequencing was by immunoSEQ multiplex PCR. This table has roughly 120,000 clones, 87% appearing once. Material for sequencing was peripheral blood. These receptors were collected from a human donor in a cohort sampled during active COVID-19.

In its sample, this clone was seen a few times. The chain links TRBV4-1 to TRBJ2-3; 14 bases map to TRBD2. Trimming removed 4 bases from V and 3 bases from J; junction bases left unmatched: 6. The germline gives CDR1 MGHRA, CDR2 YSYEKL. This CDR3 is 17 amino acids long. CDR3 sequence reads: CASSPGLAGVGTDTQYF. CDR3 bases: TGCGCCAGCAGCCCGGGACTAGCGGGGGTCGGGACAGATACGCAGTATTTT.

The CDR3 is CASSRPPGLAKNEQFF. CDR3 nucleotide sequence: TGTGCCAGCAGTAGACCCCCGGGACTAGCGAAGAATGAGCAGTTCTTC. The chain uses TRBV6-2 or TRBV6-3 and TRBJ2-1, with 10 bases lining up with TRBD2. The germline CDR1 and CDR2 sequences are MNHEY and SVGEGT. CDR3 length: 16 amino acids. The ends lost 5 bases at V and 7 bases at J; junction bases unmatched: 11.

The gene calls are TRBV7-8 and TRBJ1-3; TRBD1 is a possible D gene (5 bases). CDR1 is SGHVS and CDR2 is FQNEAQ in the germline V gene. V dropped 4 bases and J dropped 1 base, with 20 bases sitting between them. The CDR3 loop spans 18 amino acids. CDR3 residues: CASSSRSHLGGSGNTIYF. CDR3 coding DNA: TGTGCCAGCAGCTCTAGGAGCCACTTGGGGGGGTCTGGAAACACCATATATTTT. The full variable domain, its missing parts supplied by reference TRBV7-8 and TRBJ1-3, is GAGVSQSPRYKVAKRGQDVALRCDPISGHVSLFWYQQALGQGPEFLTYFQNEAQLDKSGLPSDRFFAERPEGSVSTLKIQRTQQEDSAVYLCASSSRSHLGGSGNTIYFGEGSWLTVV.

The chain is built from TRBV21-1 and TRBJ1-5; the table's TRBD1 call for D was not verified on the DNA. TRBV21-1 is marked as a pseudogene. The CDR3 length is 15 residues. CDR3 DNA sequence: TGTGCCAGCAGCGCATGGGACAGGACAAATCAGCCCCAGCATTTT. Translation: CASSAWDRTNQPQHF.

The genes are TRBV15 and TRBJ2-3; the D is unclear. With 0 bases removed from V and 0 bases from J, the gap between germline ends came to 13 bases. CDR1 is LNHNV and CDR2 is YYDKDF in the germline V gene (reference sequence). There are 17 residues in the CDR3. DNA for the CDR3: TGTGCCACCAGCAGAGATCCATTGATTGCGAGCACAGATACGCAGTATTTT. Translating gives CATSRDPLIASTDTQYF.

V usage is TRBV10-1 and J usage is TRBJ1-1; 9 positions agree with TRBD1. After removal of 2 bases from V and 1 base from J, the junction contained 8 bases not matched to a gene. The CDR3 is 17 amino acids. The germline V gene has CDR1 WNHNN and CDR2 SYGVQD (reference sequence). The DNA for the CDR3 is TGCGCCAGCAGTGAGGGACAGGGGACCTACAGGAACACTGAAGCTTTCTTT. Protein: CASSEGQGTYRNTEAFF.

V is TRBV18 and J is TRBJ1-5; D perhaps matches TRBD1 (5 bases). Germline V gene data show CDR1 as KGHSH and CDR2 as LQKENI. V was clipped by 3 bases and J by 5 bases, with 14 bases between them. The CDR3 is 15 amino acids. The DNA for the CDR3 is TGTGCCAGCTCACCTATGTCGGCAGGGTATCAGCCCCAGCATTTT. It translates to CASSPMSAGYQPQHF.

The rearrangement uses TRBV19 and TRBJ1-3, with no clear D. V was cut by 6 bases and J by 1 base, with 7 bases left in between. The CDR3 has 13 amino acids. Germline CDR1 and CDR2: LNHDA and SQIVND (reference sequence). CDR3 in amino acids: CASSLSSGNTIYF. The CDR3 bases are TGTGCCAGTAGCCTCTCGTCTGGAAACACCATATATTTT.

CDR3 nucleotides: TGTGCCAGCAGTTTAGCCCGGTTCGATCAGTACTTC. Amino acid sequence: CASSLARFDQYF. The V call is TRBV28, the J call TRBJ2-7; no definite D call. The V end was cut by 2 bases, the J end by 10 bases, with 12 bases between. The CDR3 loop spans 12 amino acids. Germline V gene data show CDR1 as MDHEN and CDR2 as SYDVKM.

This chain uses TRBV5-1 with TRBJ2-3, with a tentative D call TRBD2 (6 bases). Trimming took off 3 bases at V and 3 bases at J, with 11 bases between the two ends. Germline CDR1 SGHRS, CDR2 YFSETQ. The CDR3 sequence is 14 residues long. CDR3 sequence (DNA): TGCGCCAGCAGCTGGGGGAGGTCGACAGATACGCAGTATTTT. This codes for CASSWGRSTDTQYF.

CDR3: CASSLQGLDNSPLHF. The CDR3 region has the DNA TGTGCCAGCAGCCTACAGGGGTTGGATAATTCACCCCTCCACTTT. V usage is TRBV14 and J usage is TRBJ1-6; TRBD1 aligns across 7 bases. This CDR3 has 15 residues. The junction had 5 bases not matched to a gene; V was cut back by 4 bases and J by 5 bases. Germline CDR1 SGHDN, CDR2 FVKESK. The complete variable domain, with remaining parts taken from reference TRBV14 and TRBJ1-6, reads EAGVTQFPSHSVIEKGQTVTLRCDPISGHDNLYWYRRVMGKEIKFLLHFVKESKQDESGMPNNRFLAERTGGTYSTLKVQPAELEDSGVYFCASSLQGLDNSPLHFGNGTRLTVT.

CDR3 bases: TGTGCCAGCAGCCCCTATAGGAACACTGAAGCTTTCTTT. As protein: CASSPYRNTEAFF. The J gene is TRBJ1-1, the V gene TRBV14, with D uncertain. Trimming pared 4 bases from V and 1 base from J, leaving 7 bases between. This CDR3 spans 13 amino acids. Germline V gene sequence: CDR1 SGHDN, CDR2 FVKESK.